This is a list of T cell receptor beta chains from one sample in a study of metastatic and nonmetastatic thyroid tumors. With MiXCR, TCRdb reprocessed the PCR reads. The data contain 20,000 or so clones, 16% of them singletons. The sequenced material came from tumor tissue. The receptors come from a female donor with papillary thyroid cancer or a benign thyroid nodule (not recorded which). Some clones in this sample may be carry-over from other donors' samples. The CDR3 runs from the conserved cysteine through the conserved F or W. Each record gives: J gene, V gene, D gene, CDR3 protein. D genes are given only for firm matches.

>TRBJ2-7|TRBV27|.
CASSHGGWDSGIPYEQYF
>TRBJ2-1|TRBV19|.
CASSRYNEQFF
>TRBJ1-3|TRBV5-5|.
CASSYEGENSGNTIYF
>TRBJ1-3|TRBV29-1|.
CSGTTGRSGNTIYF
>TRBJ2-2|TRBV30|.
CAWSNRPSGGLFF
>TRBJ1-5|TRBV4-1|.
CASSQVLGGGNQPQHF
>TRBJ1-6|TRBV28|.
CASSRTGRQSPLHF
>TRBJ1-1|TRBV2|.
CASSEQSLNTEAFF
>TRBJ2-1|TRBV24-1|.
CATSVGNEQFF
>TRBJ2-3|TRBV6-1|.
CASGTTDTQYF
>TRBJ1-5|TRBV12-3/TRBV12-4|.
CASSLAAGAQPQHF
>TRBJ2-7|TRBV28|.
CASSFTGLLGGIYEQYF
>TRBJ2-3|TRBV2|.
CASSEEAGSTDTQYF
>TRBJ2-1|TRBV5-1|.
CASRPSRRKLYNEQFF
>TRBJ1-2|TRBV6-1|.
CASSETVYYGYTF